These T cell receptor beta chains were read from a single sample in a study of blood T cell repertoires in COVID-19. Generated by immunoSEQ multiplex PCR, the TCRdb table keeps only in-frame clones and is missing some. The sample yields roughly 180,000 clones, about 85% seen once. Sequencing input: peripheral blood. The receptors were gathered from a man aged 55 to 69 who had recovered from COVID-19. The CDR3 runs from the conserved cysteine through the conserved F or W. The D gene is left open where the match is weak. Only part of the rows carry a size: once, few, many, or a class if the clone is expanded.

v_gene	j_gene	abundance	d_gene	CDR3nt	CDR3aa
TRBV4-2	TRBJ2-7	NA	NA	TGTGCCAGCAGCCAAACTACAGGGGGGGGTTCCTACGAGCAGTACTTC	CASSQTTGGGSYEQYF
TRBV10-3	TRBJ2-7	NA	NA	TGTGCCATCAGTGAGACCGACAGCCGTGATATCCGGTACTTC	CAISETDSRDIRYF
TRBV3-1/TRBV3-2	TRBJ1-5	NA	NA	TGTGCCAGCAGCCCTCCCCCCCTTTATAGCAATCAGCCCCAGCATTTT	CASSPPPLYSNQPQHF
TRBV5-4	TRBJ2-3	NA	NA	TGTGCCAGCAGCTTTGGCCAGGGGACCACAGATACGCAGTATTTT	CASSFGQGTTDTQYF
TRBV7-9	TRBJ1-1	few	NA	TGTGCCAGCAGCTTAACCGGGACGGGAGAGACTGAAGCTTTCTTT	CASSLTGTGETEAFF
TRBV18	TRBJ1-5	NA	NA	TGTGCCAGCTCACCTGGACAGATCAATCAGCCCCAGCATTTT	CASSPGQINQPQHF
TRBV19	TRBJ2-6	NA	NA	TGTGCCAGTACTCTAACGAGGGTCGGGGCCAACGTCCTGACTTTC	CASTLTRVGANVLTF
TRBV9	TRBJ2-6	NA	TRBD1	TGTGCCAGCAGCGTGCTACAGGGGGCGAGCTCTGGGGCCAACGTCCTGACTTTC	CASSVLQGASSGANVLTF
TRBV27	TRBJ2-3	NA	TRBD2	TGTGCCAGCAGTTTCCTTGCGGTGGGGGGGATCACAGATACGCAGTATTTT	CASSFLAVGGITDTQYF
TRBV2	TRBJ2-3	NA	TRBD2	TGTGCCAGCAGTAACGGGGGGGGAAGCACAGATACGCAGTATTTT	CASSNGGGSTDTQYF
TRBV19	TRBJ2-7	NA	TRBD2	TGTGCCAGTAGTATCAAGGGACTAGCGGGGGGCCACTCCTACGAGCAGTACTTC	CASSIKGLAGGHSYEQYF
TRBV27	TRBJ2-4	few	NA	TGTGCCAGCAGTCCGGTCACAGGGACCCAGTTAGCCAAAAACATTCAGTACTTC	CASSPVTGTQLAKNIQYF
TRBV7-2	TRBJ2-3	NA	TRBD2	TGTGCCAGCAGCTTGACTAGCGGGGGGGCAGATACGCAGTATTTT	CASSLTSGGADTQYF
TRBV3-1/TRBV3-2	TRBJ1-1	NA	NA	TGTGCCAGCAGCCAAGCAAGACAGGTCCCTGAAGCTTTCTTT	CASSQARQVPEAFF
TRBV11-1	TRBJ1-2	NA	NA	TGTGCCAGCAGCGTTAGTGGCTATGGCTACACCTTC	CASSVSGYGYTF
TRBV2	TRBJ2-7	once	TRBD2	TGTGCCAGCAGTCAGCGGGGAATATTCTACGAGCAGTACTTC	CASSQRGIFYEQYF
TRBV19	TRBJ2-3	NA	TRBD1	TGTGCCAGTAGGGAACAGGGGGCTGGCACAGATACGCAGTATTTT	CASREQGAGTDTQYF
TRBV30	TRBJ2-7	NA	TRBD1	TGTGCCTGGAGTGTAGGGACAGGGACCGAGCAGTACTTC	CAWSVGTGTEQYF
TRBV7-9	TRBJ2-5	NA	NA	TGTGCCAGCAGCTTTGACACCCAAGAGACCCAGTACTTC	CASSFDTQETQYF
TRBV2	TRBJ2-3	NA	NA	TGTGCCAGCAGGGCCTCCACAGATACGCAGTATTTT	CASRASTDTQYF
TRBV5-4	TRBJ2-3	NA	TRBD1	TGTGCCAGCAGCCCCAGACAGGGAACAGATACGCAGTATTTT	CASSPRQGTDTQYF
TRBV29-1	TRBJ2-3	NA	TRBD2	TGCAGCGTTGAAGATTCTAGCGGGGGGTGGAGAACAGATACGCAGTATTTT	CSVEDSSGGWRTDTQYF
TRBV9	TRBJ2-1	NA	TRBD2	TGTGCCAGCAGCGTAGGCCCTAGCGGGGGGGTGAGTGAGCAGTTCTTC	CASSVGPSGGVSEQFF
TRBV5-4	TRBJ2-7	NA	TRBD2	TGTGCCAGCAGCTTGTATGAGCGGGGGCCGTCCTACGAGCAGTACTTC	CASSLYERGPSYEQYF
TRBV19	TRBJ2-5	NA	TRBD1	TGTGCCAGTAGAAGGGGACAGAACCACCAAGAGACCCAGTACTTC	CASRRGQNHQETQYF
TRBV5-8	TRBJ1-6	NA	TRBD1	TGTGCCAGCAGCTTGGCTTTGTGGGGGGACAGGAATAATTCACCCCTCCACTTT	CASSLALWGDRNNSPLHF